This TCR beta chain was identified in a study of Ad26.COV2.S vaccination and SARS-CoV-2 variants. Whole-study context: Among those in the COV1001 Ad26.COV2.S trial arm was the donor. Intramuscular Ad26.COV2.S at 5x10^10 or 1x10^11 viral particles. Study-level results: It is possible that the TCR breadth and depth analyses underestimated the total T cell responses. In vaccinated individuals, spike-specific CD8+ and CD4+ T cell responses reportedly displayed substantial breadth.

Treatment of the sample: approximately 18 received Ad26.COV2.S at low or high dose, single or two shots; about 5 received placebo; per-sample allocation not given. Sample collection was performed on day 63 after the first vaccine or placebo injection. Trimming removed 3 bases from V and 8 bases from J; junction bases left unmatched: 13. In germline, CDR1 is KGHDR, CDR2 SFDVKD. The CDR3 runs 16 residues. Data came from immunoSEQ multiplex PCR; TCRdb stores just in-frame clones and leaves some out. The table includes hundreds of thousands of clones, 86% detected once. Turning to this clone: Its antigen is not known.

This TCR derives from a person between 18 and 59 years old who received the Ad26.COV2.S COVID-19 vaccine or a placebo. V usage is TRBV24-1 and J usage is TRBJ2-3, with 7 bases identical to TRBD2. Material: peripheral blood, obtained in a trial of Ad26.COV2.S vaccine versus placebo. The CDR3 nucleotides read TGTGCCACCAGTGATACCTTCGGGACTATCAAGGGTACGCAGTATTTT. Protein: CATSDTFGTIKGTQYF.